This passage covers 13 T cell receptor beta chains from one sample sequenced in a study of CD8+CD57+ T cells in acquired aplastic anemia. TCR beta VDJ combinations and CDR3 sequences were profiled from genomic DNA. TCRdb redid the calling of the reads with MiXCR, one entry per CDR3 protein. The data hold around 180,000 distinct CDR3 sequences, with roughly 50% observed a single time. CD8+CD57+ cell expansion, shown by flow cytometry, had occurred in the patients selected for sequencing. Sequenced input: sorted CD4+, CD8+, or CD8+CD57+ T cells (not recorded which) from PBMCs. The source is a human donor with aplastic anemia.

The chain couples TRBV4-2 to TRBJ2-3; 13 nucleotides match TRBD2. This CDR3 comprises 17 residues. V was pared by 7 bases and J by 0 bases, with 7 bases of the junction left unmatched. The V gene's germline CDR1 is LGHNA and CDR2 YNFKEQ. CDR3 DNA sequence: TGTGCCAGCAAGTCCGGGACTAGCGGGGTCAGCACAGATACGCAGTATTTT. It codes for CASKSGTSGVSTDTQYF.

This sequence joins TRBV24-1 and TRBJ2-1, with a possible D match to TRBD2 (5 bases). Germline loops: CDR1 KGHDR, CDR2 SFDVKD. The CDR3 totals 13 residues. V was shortened by 6 bases and J by 4 bases, with 9 bases between the two germline ends. CDR3 sequence reads: CATSTRGYNEQFF. Written as DNA, the CDR3 is TGTGCCACCAGTACTCGGGGTTACAATGAGCAGTTCTTC.

The chain has TRBV11-1 and TRBJ2-3; D could derive from TRBD1 or TRBD2 (5 bases each). From germline, CDR1 is SGHAT and CDR2 FQDESV (reference sequence). The CDR3 runs to 15 residues. Trimming stripped 3 bases from V and 2 bases from J, with 12 bases between. CDR3 sequence: CASSLGRGPTDTQYF. CDR3 in DNA: TGTGCCAGCAGCTTGGGACGGGGACCCACAGATACGCAGTATTTT.

Ten or more counts support this clonotype. In DNA form, the CDR3 reads TGTGCCAGCAGTTTAGCCAGGGGGGATGAAAAACTGTTTTTT. Translation gives CASSLARGDEKLFF. This rearrangement joins TRBV12-3 or TRBV12-4 to TRBJ1-4; 7 nucleotides agree with TRBD1. After removal of 0 bases from V and 6 bases from J, the junction contained 1 base not matched to a gene. The CDR3 is 14 residues long.

V gene TRBV25-1 combines with J gene TRBJ2-1; 8 bases are shared with TRBD2. CDR3 length: 14 amino acids. Trimming removed 11 bases from V and 6 bases from J; junction bases left unmatched: 12. The germline V gene encodes CDR1 MGHDK and CDR2 SYGVNS. The CDR3 region has the DNA TGTGCCGCCTCCCGGGGGGGCCTATCCAATGAGCAGTTCTTC. This codes for CAASRGGLSNEQFF.

This clonotype was recorded many times. The CDR3 DNA reads TGTGCCAGTAGCCGCCCGGGAGACACTGAAGCTTTCTTT. This gives the protein CASSRPGDTEAFF. This chain uses TRBV19 with TRBJ1-1, with D unclear. V gave up 6 bases and J gave up 3 bases, with 11 bases separating them. Germline CDR1 and CDR2: LNHDA and SQIVND (reference sequence). CDR3 length: 13 residues.

This clonotype has only a few counts. The chain recombines TRBV27 with TRBJ1-2; 9 positions match TRBD1. Germline assignment: CDR1 MNHEY and CDR2 SMNVEV (reference sequence). This CDR3 contains 16 residues. After removal of 5 bases from V and 3 bases from J, the junction contained 10 bases not matched to a gene. This CDR3 is CASSPGTGRSYYGYTF. The CDR3 nucleotides read TGTGCCAGCAGTCCCGGGACAGGGCGTTCGTACTATGGCTACACCTTC.

On this clonotype: The junction shows a germline mismatch at one end, possibly a read error. The chain recombines TRBV19 with TRBJ2-3; no clear D. The CDR3 extends over 11 amino acids. Germline CDR1 and CDR2: LNHDA and SQIVND (reference sequence). The CDR3 here is CASSIGDTHYF. The DNA of the CDR3 is TGTGCCAGTAGTATTGGAGATACGCACTATTTT.

This clonotype has a count of ten or more. The V and J genes are TRBV7-2 and TRBJ1-5, with TRBD1 matching 7 bases. Germline V CDR1 and CDR2: SGHTA, FQGNSA. After removal of 5 bases from V and 1 base from J, the junction contained 5 bases not matched to a gene. The CDR3 is 15 residues long. CDR3 sequence reads: CASSLMTGSNQPQHF. Written as DNA, the CDR3 is TGTGCCAGCAGCCTAATGACAGGGAGCAATCAGCCCCAGCATTTT.

This sequence joins TRBV11-2 and TRBJ2-3; D unclear. The CDR3 is 15 residues long. The germline CDR1 and CDR2 sequences are SGHAT and FQNNGV. With 0 bases removed from V and 1 base from J, the gap between germline ends came to 8 bases. DNA for the CDR3: TGTGCCAGCAGCTTAGAAACTGGTTGCACAGATACGCAGTATTTT. Translation: CASSLETGCTDTQYF.

The chain couples TRBV20-1 to TRBJ2-7, with TRBD2 as a possible D gene (5 bases). The V end was cut by 6 bases, the J end by 7 bases, with 16 bases between. CDR3 length: 12 amino acids. The germline CDR1 and CDR2 sequences are DFQATT and SNEGSKA (reference sequence). CDR3 protein: CSAPLGLGEQYF. The DNA of the CDR3 is TGCAGTGCCCCGCTAGGACTGGGGGAGCAGTACTTC.

Concerning this clonotype itself: Possible read error: a much larger clone is one base away. Because the CDR3 is missing its conserved closing phenylalanine or tryptophan, this is likely a read error. The CDR3 loop reads CASSYRGLSGNTIYS. The CDR3 DNA is TGTGCCAGCAGCTACAGGGGATTGTCTGGAAACACCATATATTCT. The V call is TRBV6-2 or TRBV6-3, the J call TRBJ1-3; the match to TRBD1 covers 7 bases. The V gene end was trimmed by 6 bases and the J gene end by 1 base; junction bases not matched to a gene: 6. CDR3 size: 15 residues. Looked up from germline, CDR1 is MNHEY and CDR2 is SVGEGT.

This clonotype came up once. The gene calls are TRBV19 and TRBJ2-1, with D tentatively TRBD2 (5 bases). V lost 3 bases and J 8 bases, leaving 14 bases between the germline ends. CDR1 LNHDA and CDR2 SQIVND come from the germline V gene (reference sequence). The CDR3 length is 14 residues. CDR3 protein: CASSIDGLRDEQFF. The CDR3 coding sequence is TGTGCCAGTAGTATTGACGGACTTCGGGATGAGCAGTTCTTC.